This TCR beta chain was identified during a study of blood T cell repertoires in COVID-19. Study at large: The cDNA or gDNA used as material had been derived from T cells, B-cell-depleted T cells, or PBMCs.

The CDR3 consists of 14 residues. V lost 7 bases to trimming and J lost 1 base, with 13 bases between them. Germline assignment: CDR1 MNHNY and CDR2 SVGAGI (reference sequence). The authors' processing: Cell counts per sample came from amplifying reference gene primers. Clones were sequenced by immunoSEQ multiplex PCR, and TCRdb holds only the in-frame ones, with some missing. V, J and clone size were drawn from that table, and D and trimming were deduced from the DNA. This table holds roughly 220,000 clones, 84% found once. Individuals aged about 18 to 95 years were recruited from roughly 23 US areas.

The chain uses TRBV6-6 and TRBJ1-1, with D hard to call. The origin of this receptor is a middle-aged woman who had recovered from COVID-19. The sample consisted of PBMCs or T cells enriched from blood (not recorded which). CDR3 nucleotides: TGTGCCAGCACCGACCGACAACGGAACACTGAAGCTTTCTTT. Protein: CASTDRQRNTEAFF.